The rows below give T cell receptor beta chains drawn from one sample of a study of shared clonotypes between healthy human individuals. The protocol was immunoSEQ multiplex PCR, while the TCRdb copy is restricted to in-frame clones and leaves out a portion. The data show millions of clones, more than 80% seen once. Sequencing was carried out using naive CD4+ T cells from PBMCs. These receptors were obtained from a man between 18 and 29 years old in good health. Some clones in this sample may be carry-over from other donors' samples. CDR3s include the opening cysteine and the closing phenylalanine or tryptophan. Each record gives: J gene, V gene, D gene, clone size, CDR3 protein, CDR3 DNA. D genes are given only for firm matches. The size of a clone is reported for some rows only, either as once, few or many, or as a class for expanded clones.

j_call: TRBJ2-7
v_call: TRBV5-1
d_call: .
clone_size: .
cdr3_aa: CASSLGGGYYEQYF
cdr3_nt: TGCGCCAGCAGCTTGGGTGGCGGATACTACGAGCAGTACTTC

j_call: TRBJ2-5
v_call: TRBV28
d_call: .
clone_size: .
cdr3_aa: CASSFSRVEEETQYF
cdr3_nt: TGTGCCAGCAGTTTTAGTCGGGTGGAGGAAGAGACCCAGTACTTC

j_call: TRBJ2-5
v_call: TRBV14
d_call: TRBD1
clone_size: .
cdr3_aa: CASSPYPTGLETQYF
cdr3_nt: TGTGCCAGCAGCCCTTATCCGACAGGGCTAGAGACCCAGTACTTC

j_call: TRBJ2-6
v_call: TRBV7-8
d_call: .
clone_size: .
cdr3_aa: CASSLGARTSSSGANVLTF
cdr3_nt: TGTGCCAGCAGCTTAGGAGCTAGGACTTCTAGCTCTGGGGCCAACGTCCTGACTTTC

j_call: TRBJ2-1
v_call: TRBV5-1
d_call: TRBD2
clone_size: .
cdr3_aa: CASSAGGPQGEQFF
cdr3_nt: TGCGCCAGTTCTGCGGGAGGGCCCCAGGGTGAGCAGTTCTTC

j_call: TRBJ2-1
v_call: TRBV5-4
d_call: .
clone_size: .
cdr3_aa: CASSSSGVRGSYNEQFF
cdr3_nt: TGTGCCAGCAGCTCCAGTGGCGTCAGGGGATCCTACAATGAGCAGTTCTTC

j_call: TRBJ2-7
v_call: TRBV4-2
d_call: TRBD2
clone_size: once
cdr3_aa: CASSPTSGRNEQYF
cdr3_nt: TGTGCCAGCAGCCCGACTAGCGGGAGAAACGAGCAGTACTTC

j_call: TRBJ1-1
v_call: TRBV28
d_call: .
clone_size: .
cdr3_aa: CASSSDGPEAFF
cdr3_nt: TGTGCCAGCAGCTCAGATGGGCCTGAAGCTTTCTTT

j_call: TRBJ2-7
v_call: TRBV11-1
d_call: TRBD2
clone_size: .
cdr3_aa: CASSLGATSAPYEQYF
cdr3_nt: TGTGCCAGCAGCTTAGGGGCGACTAGCGCACCCTACGAGCAGTACTTC

j_call: TRBJ2-7
v_call: TRBV6-5
d_call: .
clone_size: .
cdr3_aa: CASSYSARAYEQYF
cdr3_nt: TGTGCCAGCAGTTACTCGGCCCGGGCGTACGAGCAGTACTTC

j_call: TRBJ2-6
v_call: TRBV9
d_call: TRBD2
clone_size: .
cdr3_aa: CASSASWIAGGRGANVLTF
cdr3_nt: TGTGCCAGCAGCGCCTCCTGGATAGCGGGAGGCCGGGGGGCCAACGTCCTGACTTTC

j_call: TRBJ1-2
v_call: TRBV30
d_call: TRBD1
clone_size: once
cdr3_aa: CAWRSTGQGAVGYTF
cdr3_nt: TGTGCCTGGAGGTCCACGGGACAGGGGGCGGTTGGCTACACCTTC

j_call: TRBJ2-1
v_call: TRBV19
d_call: .
clone_size: .
cdr3_aa: CASSIDAFYNEQFF
cdr3_nt: TGTGCCAGTAGTATAGATGCATTCTACAATGAGCAGTTCTTC

j_call: TRBJ2-1
v_call: TRBV7-9
d_call: TRBD2
clone_size: .
cdr3_aa: CASRTPGLAGDHEQFF
cdr3_nt: TGTGCCAGCAGAACCCCTGGACTAGCGGGAGACCATGAGCAGTTCTTC

j_call: TRBJ2-7
v_call: TRBV15
d_call: TRBD1
clone_size: .
cdr3_aa: CATSRDGTGTSYEQYF
cdr3_nt: TGTGCCACCAGCAGAGACGGGACAGGAACCTCCTACGAGCAGTACTTC

j_call: TRBJ2-4
v_call: TRBV4-2
d_call: .
clone_size: .
cdr3_aa: CASSPLDLAKNIQYF
cdr3_nt: TGTGCCAGCAGCCCTCTAGACTTGGCCAAAAACATTCAGTACTTC

j_call: TRBJ2-1
v_call: TRBV4-1
d_call: TRBD1
clone_size: .
cdr3_aa: CASSHTGTAYNEQFF
cdr3_nt: TGCGCCAGCAGCCACACCGGGACAGCCTACAATGAGCAGTTCTTC

j_call: TRBJ2-5
v_call: TRBV5-1
d_call: .
clone_size: .
cdr3_aa: CASSHKSLETQYF
cdr3_nt: TGCGCCAGCAGCCACAAAAGTTTAGAGACCCAGTACTTC

j_call: TRBJ1-2
v_call: TRBV28
d_call: TRBD1
clone_size: .
cdr3_aa: CASTPSGQGNIFGYTF
cdr3_nt: TGTGCCAGCACTCCATCGGGACAGGGGAATATCTTTGGCTACACCTTC

j_call: TRBJ1-2
v_call: TRBV7-2
d_call: .
clone_size: .
cdr3_aa: CASSLSEAGGRGVRTGYTF
cdr3_nt: TGTGCCAGCAGCTTAAGCGAGGCTGGCGGCAGGGGAGTTCGGACGGGCTACACCTTC

j_call: TRBJ1-4
v_call: TRBV28
d_call: TRBD1
clone_size: .
cdr3_aa: CASSSPGQGGEKLFF
cdr3_nt: TGTGCCAGCAGTTCTCCGGGACAGGGCGGGGAAAAACTGTTTTTT

j_call: TRBJ1-4
v_call: TRBV4-3
d_call: TRBD1
clone_size: .
cdr3_aa: CASSLSMGDREKLFF
cdr3_nt: TGCGCCAGCAGCCTATCAATGGGGGACAGGGAAAAACTGTTTTTT

j_call: TRBJ2-1
v_call: TRBV5-1
d_call: .
clone_size: .
cdr3_aa: CASSLGGSSYNEQFF
cdr3_nt: TGCGCCAGCAGCTTGGGTGGGAGCTCCTACAATGAGCAGTTCTTC

j_call: TRBJ2-1
v_call: TRBV5-4
d_call: .
clone_size: .
cdr3_aa: CATRASDTYNEQFF
cdr3_nt: TGTGCCACACGGGCTAGCGATACCTACAATGAGCAGTTCTTC

j_call: TRBJ2-1
v_call: TRBV6-1
d_call: TRBD1
clone_size: .
cdr3_aa: CASSRTGEEEQFF
cdr3_nt: TGTGCCAGCAGTCGTACAGGGGAAGAGGAGCAGTTCTTC

j_call: TRBJ1-1
v_call: TRBV20-1
d_call: .
clone_size: few
cdr3_aa: CSAGRATEAFF
cdr3_nt: TGCAGTGCTGGACGGGCGACTGAAGCTTTCTTT

j_call: TRBJ1-6
v_call: TRBV28
d_call: .
clone_size: once
cdr3_aa: CASSSGRDGEAPLHF
cdr3_nt: TGTGCCAGCAGTTCCGGCCGGGACGGGGAGGCACCCCTCCACTTT

j_call: TRBJ2-1
v_call: TRBV7-8
d_call: TRBD2
clone_size: .
cdr3_aa: CAILSGTYNEQFF
cdr3_nt: TGTGCCATCCTAAGCGGGACCTACAATGAGCAGTTCTTC

j_call: TRBJ1-5
v_call: TRBV9
d_call: .
clone_size: .
cdr3_aa: CASSPRGSNQPQHF
cdr3_nt: TGTGCCAGCAGCCCCCGAGGGAGCAATCAGCCCCAGCATTTT

j_call: TRBJ1-1
v_call: TRBV5-5
d_call: TRBD1
clone_size: .
cdr3_aa: CASSPQGGQANTEAFF
cdr3_nt: TGTGCCAGCAGCCCTCAGGGGGGACAAGCGAACACTGAAGCTTTCTTT

j_call: TRBJ2-5
v_call: TRBV30
d_call: .
clone_size: .
cdr3_aa: CAWSRGGQETQYF
cdr3_nt: TGTGCCTGGAGTAGAGGCGGTCAAGAGACCCAGTACTTC

j_call: TRBJ2-3
v_call: TRBV5-4
d_call: TRBD2
clone_size: .
cdr3_aa: CASSWGSGSRPTTGDTQYF
cdr3_nt: TGTGCCAGCAGCTGGGGGAGCGGGAGCAGACCCACCACAGGAGATACGCAGTATTTT

j_call: TRBJ1-4
v_call: TRBV28
d_call: .
clone_size: .
cdr3_aa: CASRPPGGPLTNEKLFF
cdr3_nt: TGTGCCAGCAGACCCCCCGGCGGGCCCCTAACTAATGAAAAACTGTTTTTT

j_call: TRBJ1-3
v_call: TRBV5-6
d_call: .
clone_size: .
cdr3_aa: CASSFSSGNTIYF
cdr3_nt: TGTGCCAGCAGCTTTTCCTCTGGAAACACCATATATTTT

j_call: TRBJ2-1
v_call: TRBV29-1
d_call: TRBD1
clone_size: .
cdr3_aa: CSGDRNYNEQFF
cdr3_nt: TGCAGCGGGGACAGAAACTACAATGAGCAGTTCTTC

j_call: TRBJ2-2
v_call: TRBV9
d_call: TRBD1
clone_size: once
cdr3_aa: CASSALLGTGEGTGELFF
cdr3_nt: TGTGCCAGCAGCGCCCTACTCGGGACAGGGGAAGGGACCGGGGAGCTGTTTTTT

j_call: TRBJ1-2
v_call: TRBV30
d_call: .
clone_size: .
cdr3_aa: CAWSSARGVSGYTF
cdr3_nt: TGTGCCTGGAGCTCGGCCCGTGGGGTCTCTGGCTACACCTTC

j_call: TRBJ1-1
v_call: TRBV28
d_call: TRBD1
clone_size: once
cdr3_aa: CASSSALRTGGESRGNTEAFF
cdr3_nt: TGTGCCAGCAGTTCCGCACTTCGGACAGGGGGCGAATCAAGGGGGAACACTGAAGCTTTCTTT

j_call: TRBJ2-1
v_call: TRBV4-3
d_call: .
clone_size: .
cdr3_aa: CASSRSGYNEQFF
cdr3_nt: TGCGCCAGCAGCCGAAGCGGCTACAATGAGCAGTTCTTC

j_call: TRBJ1-2
v_call: TRBV5-1
d_call: TRBD1
clone_size: .
cdr3_aa: CASSGRQGNYGYTF
cdr3_nt: TGCGCCAGCAGCGGACGACAGGGAAACTATGGCTACACCTTC

j_call: TRBJ2-1
v_call: TRBV30
d_call: TRBD2
clone_size: .
cdr3_aa: CAWSASGSEQFF
cdr3_nt: TGTGCCTGGAGCGCTAGCGGTAGTGAGCAGTTCTTC

j_call: TRBJ1-2
v_call: TRBV4-3
d_call: .
clone_size: .
cdr3_aa: CASSQDSAVLRYGYTF
cdr3_nt: TGCGCCAGCAGCCAAGATTCCGCAGTACTTCGATATGGCTACACCTTC

j_call: TRBJ2-7
v_call: TRBV5-6
d_call: TRBD1
clone_size: .
cdr3_aa: CASSPGTGRYYEQYF
cdr3_nt: TGTGCCAGCAGCCCCGGGACAGGACGCTACTATGAGCAGTACTTC

j_call: TRBJ1-5
v_call: TRBV28
d_call: TRBD1
clone_size: .
cdr3_aa: CANGAQGARGLPQHF
cdr3_nt: TGTGCCAACGGAGCACAGGGGGCCCGAGGTTTACCCCAGCATTTT

j_call: TRBJ2-1
v_call: TRBV7-2
d_call: .
clone_size: .
cdr3_aa: CASSPSGPSYNEQFF
cdr3_nt: TGTGCCAGCAGCCCGAGCGGGCCTTCCTACAATGAGCAGTTCTTC

j_call: TRBJ2-7
v_call: TRBV5-4
d_call: .
clone_size: .
cdr3_aa: CASSWGAGSTYEQYF
cdr3_nt: TGTGCCAGCAGCTGGGGGGCCGGGTCTACCTACGAGCAGTACTTC

j_call: TRBJ2-1
v_call: TRBV7-2
d_call: .
clone_size: .
cdr3_aa: CASSMGVASYNEQFF
cdr3_nt: TGTGCCAGCTCTATGGGGGTAGCATCCTACAATGAGCAGTTCTTC

j_call: TRBJ2-1
v_call: TRBV6-1
d_call: .
clone_size: .
cdr3_aa: CASVLDRNNEQFF
cdr3_nt: TGTGCCAGCGTCTTGGACCGTAACAATGAGCAGTTCTTC

j_call: TRBJ1-2
v_call: TRBV6-1
d_call: TRBD1
clone_size: .
cdr3_aa: CASREDRGNYGYTF
cdr3_nt: TGTGCCAGCAGAGAGGACAGGGGGAACTATGGCTACACCTTC

j_call: TRBJ2-6
v_call: TRBV15
d_call: .
clone_size: .
cdr3_aa: CATSRRHLSGANVLTF
cdr3_nt: TGTGCCACCAGCAGACGACACCTCTCTGGGGCCAACGTCCTGACTTTC